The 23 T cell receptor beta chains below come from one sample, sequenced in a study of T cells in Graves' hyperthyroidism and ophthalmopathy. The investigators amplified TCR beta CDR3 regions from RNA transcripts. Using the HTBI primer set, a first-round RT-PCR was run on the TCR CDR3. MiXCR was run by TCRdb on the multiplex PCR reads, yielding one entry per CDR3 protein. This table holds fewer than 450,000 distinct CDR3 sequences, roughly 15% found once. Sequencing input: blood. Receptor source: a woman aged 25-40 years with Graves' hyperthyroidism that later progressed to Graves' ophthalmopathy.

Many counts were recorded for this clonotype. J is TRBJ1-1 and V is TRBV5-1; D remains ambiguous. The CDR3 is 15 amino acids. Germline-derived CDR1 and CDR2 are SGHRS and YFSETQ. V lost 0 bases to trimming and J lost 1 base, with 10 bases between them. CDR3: CASSLARPKNTEAFF. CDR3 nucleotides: TGCGCCAGCAGCTTGGCCCGGCCTAAGAACACTGAAGCTTTCTTT.

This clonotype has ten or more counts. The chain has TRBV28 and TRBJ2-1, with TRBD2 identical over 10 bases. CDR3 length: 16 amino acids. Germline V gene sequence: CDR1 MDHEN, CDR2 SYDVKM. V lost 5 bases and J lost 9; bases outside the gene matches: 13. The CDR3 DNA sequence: TGTGCCAGCAGTGGACCCGGGACTAGCGAGGTCAGTGAGCAGTTCTTC. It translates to CASSGPGTSEVSEQFF.

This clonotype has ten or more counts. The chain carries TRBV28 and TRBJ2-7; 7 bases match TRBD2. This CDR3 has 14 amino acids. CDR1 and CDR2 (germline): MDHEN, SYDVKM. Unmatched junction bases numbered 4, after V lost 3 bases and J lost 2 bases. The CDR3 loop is CASSFWRETYEQYF. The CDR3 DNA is TGTGCCAGCAGTTTCTGGCGGGAGACCTACGAGCAGTACTTC.

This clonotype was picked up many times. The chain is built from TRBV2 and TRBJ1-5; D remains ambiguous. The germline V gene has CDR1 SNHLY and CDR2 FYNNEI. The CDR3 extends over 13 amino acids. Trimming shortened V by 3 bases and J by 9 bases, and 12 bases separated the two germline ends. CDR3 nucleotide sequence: TGTGCCAGCAGTGACCTTGAGGGTCGGCCCCAGCATTTT. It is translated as CASSDLEGRPQHF.

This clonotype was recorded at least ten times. CDR3 nucleotides: TGTGCCAGCAGTGAGACCCCCGCTCGACTAGCGTTCTACGAGCAGTACTTC. Its translation is CASSETPARLAFYEQYF. This sequence joins TRBV6-1 and TRBJ2-7, with TRBD2 matching over 8 bases. The CDR3 has 17 amino acids. The V gene's germline CDR1 is MNHNS and CDR2 SASEGT. The ends lost 3 bases at V and 3 bases at J; junction bases unmatched: 13.

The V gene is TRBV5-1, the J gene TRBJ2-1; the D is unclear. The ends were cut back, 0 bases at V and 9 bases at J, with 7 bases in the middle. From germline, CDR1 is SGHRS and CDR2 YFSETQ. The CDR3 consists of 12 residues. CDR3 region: CASSLGGSEQFF. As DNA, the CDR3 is TGCGCCAGCAGCTTGGGAGGCAGTGAGCAGTTCTTC.

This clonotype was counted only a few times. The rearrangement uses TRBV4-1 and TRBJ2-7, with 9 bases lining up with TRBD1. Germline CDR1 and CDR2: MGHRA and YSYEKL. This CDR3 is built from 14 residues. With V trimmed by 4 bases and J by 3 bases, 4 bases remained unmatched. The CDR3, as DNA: TGCGCCAGCAGCCTGGACAGGGGCATCTACGAGCAGTACTTC. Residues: CASSLDRGIYEQYF.

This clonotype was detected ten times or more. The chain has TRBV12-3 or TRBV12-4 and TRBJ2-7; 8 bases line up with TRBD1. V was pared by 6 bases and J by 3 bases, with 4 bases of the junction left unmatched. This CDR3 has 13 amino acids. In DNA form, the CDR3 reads TGTGCCAGCAGACGACAGGGGCGCTACGAGCAGTACTTC. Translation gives CASRRQGRYEQYF.

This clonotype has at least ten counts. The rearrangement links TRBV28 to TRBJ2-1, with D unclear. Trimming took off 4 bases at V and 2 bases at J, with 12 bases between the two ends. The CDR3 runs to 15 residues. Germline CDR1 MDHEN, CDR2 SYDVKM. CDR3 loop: CASSSLVGAYNEQFF. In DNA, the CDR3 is TGTGCCAGCAGTTCCCTGGTTGGCGCCTACAATGAGCAGTTCTTC.

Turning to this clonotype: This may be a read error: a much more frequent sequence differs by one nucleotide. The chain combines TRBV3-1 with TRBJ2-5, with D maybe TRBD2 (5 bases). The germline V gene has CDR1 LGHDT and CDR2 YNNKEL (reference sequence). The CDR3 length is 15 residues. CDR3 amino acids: CASSQDSVVGEAQYF. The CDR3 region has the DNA TGTGCCAGCAGCCAAGATTCGGTGGTGGGAGAGGCCCAGTACTTC.

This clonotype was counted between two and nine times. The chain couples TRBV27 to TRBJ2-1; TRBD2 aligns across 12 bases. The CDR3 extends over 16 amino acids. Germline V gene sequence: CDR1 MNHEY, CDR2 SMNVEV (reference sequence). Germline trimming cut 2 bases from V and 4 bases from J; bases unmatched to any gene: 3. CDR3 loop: CASSLLAGGFYNEQFF. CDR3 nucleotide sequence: TGTGCCAGCAGTTTACTAGCGGGGGGGTTTTACAATGAGCAGTTCTTC.

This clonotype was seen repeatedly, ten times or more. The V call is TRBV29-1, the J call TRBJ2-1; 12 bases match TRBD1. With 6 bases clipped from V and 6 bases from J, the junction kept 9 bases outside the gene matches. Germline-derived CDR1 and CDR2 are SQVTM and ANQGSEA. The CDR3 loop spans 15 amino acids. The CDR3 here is CSVDKGQGAVNEQFF. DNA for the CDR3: TGCAGCGTAGATAAGGGACAGGGGGCTGTCAATGAGCAGTTCTTC.

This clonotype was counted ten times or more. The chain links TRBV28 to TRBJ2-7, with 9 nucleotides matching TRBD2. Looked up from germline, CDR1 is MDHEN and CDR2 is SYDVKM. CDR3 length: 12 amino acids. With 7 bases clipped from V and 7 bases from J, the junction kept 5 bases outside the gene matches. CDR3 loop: CASISGRREQYF. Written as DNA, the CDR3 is TGTGCCAGCATTAGCGGGAGAAGGGAGCAGTACTTC.

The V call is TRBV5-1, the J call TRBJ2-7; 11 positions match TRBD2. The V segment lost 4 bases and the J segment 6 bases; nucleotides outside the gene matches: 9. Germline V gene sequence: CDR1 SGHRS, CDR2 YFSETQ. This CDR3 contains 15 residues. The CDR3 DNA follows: TGCGCCAGCAGCCCCCAACTAGCGGGAGACGGCGAGCAGTACTTC. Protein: CASSPQLAGDGEQYF.

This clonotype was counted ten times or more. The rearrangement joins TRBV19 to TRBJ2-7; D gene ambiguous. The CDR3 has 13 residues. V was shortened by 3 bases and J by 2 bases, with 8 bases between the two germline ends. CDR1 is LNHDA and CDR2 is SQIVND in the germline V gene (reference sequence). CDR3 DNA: TGTGCCAGTAGTATGGACGGAGCCTACGAGCAGTACTTC. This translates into CASSMDGAYEQYF.

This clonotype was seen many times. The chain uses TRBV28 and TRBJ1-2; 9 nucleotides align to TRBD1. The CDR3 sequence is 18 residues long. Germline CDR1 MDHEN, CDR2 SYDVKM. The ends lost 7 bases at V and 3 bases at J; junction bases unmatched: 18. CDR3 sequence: CASTRWLGQGKKDYGYTF. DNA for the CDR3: TGTGCCAGCACTCGATGGCTGGGACAGGGAAAGAAGGACTATGGCTACACCTTC.

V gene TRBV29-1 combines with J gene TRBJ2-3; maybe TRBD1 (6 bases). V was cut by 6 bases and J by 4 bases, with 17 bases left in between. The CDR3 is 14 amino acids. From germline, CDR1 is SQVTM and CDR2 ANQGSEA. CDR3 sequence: CSVIGTPGPDTQYF. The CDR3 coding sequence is TGCAGCGTGATAGGGACACCGGGGCCAGATACGCAGTATTTT.

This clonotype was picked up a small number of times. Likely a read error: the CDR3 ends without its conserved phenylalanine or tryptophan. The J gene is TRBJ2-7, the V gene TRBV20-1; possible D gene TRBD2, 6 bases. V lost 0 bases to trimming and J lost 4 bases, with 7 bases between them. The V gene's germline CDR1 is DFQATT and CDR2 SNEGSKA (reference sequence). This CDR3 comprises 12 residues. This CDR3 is CSARDGRYEQYI. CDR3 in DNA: TGCAGTGCTAGAGATGGGAGGTACGAGCAGTACATC.

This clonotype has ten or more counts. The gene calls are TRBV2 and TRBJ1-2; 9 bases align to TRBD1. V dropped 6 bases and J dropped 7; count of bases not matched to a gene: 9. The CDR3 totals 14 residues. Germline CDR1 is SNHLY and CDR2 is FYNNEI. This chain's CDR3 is CASSARTGVFGYTF. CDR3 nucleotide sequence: TGTGCCAGCAGCGCTAGGACAGGGGTGTTTGGCTACACCTTC.

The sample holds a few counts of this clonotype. CDR3 nucleotides: TGTGCCAGCAGCCCATGGACAGGGGATGATGGCTACACCTTC. Amino acids: CASSPWTGDDGYTF. This chain links TRBV3-1 with TRBJ1-2, with 9 bases that match TRBD1. CDR1 is LGHDT and CDR2 is YNNKEL in the germline V gene (reference sequence). This CDR3 has 14 residues. V shed 4 bases, J shed 6 bases, and the junction held 6 bases outside the gene matches.

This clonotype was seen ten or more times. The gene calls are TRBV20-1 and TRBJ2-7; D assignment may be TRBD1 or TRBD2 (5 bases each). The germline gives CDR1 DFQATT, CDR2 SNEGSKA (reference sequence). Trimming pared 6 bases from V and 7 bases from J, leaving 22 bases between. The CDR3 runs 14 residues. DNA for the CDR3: TGCAGTGCGCCGGGGTATGGGGCCTACGAGGAGCAGTACTTC. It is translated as CSAPGYGAYEEQYF.

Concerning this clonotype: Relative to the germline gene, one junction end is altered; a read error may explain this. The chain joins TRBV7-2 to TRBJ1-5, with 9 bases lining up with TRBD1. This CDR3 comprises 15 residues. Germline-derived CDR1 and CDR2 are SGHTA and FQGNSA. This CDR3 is CASSQAGTGRQPQHF. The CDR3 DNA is TGCGCCAGCAGCCAGGCGGGGACAGGGCGGCAGCCCCAGCATTTT.

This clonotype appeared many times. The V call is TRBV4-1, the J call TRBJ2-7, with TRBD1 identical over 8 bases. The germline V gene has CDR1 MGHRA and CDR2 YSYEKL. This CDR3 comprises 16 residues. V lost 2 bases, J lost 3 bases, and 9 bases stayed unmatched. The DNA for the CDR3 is TGCGCCAGCAGCCAATTTGGGCAGGGGGCAGACTACGAGCAGTACTTC. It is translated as CASSQFGQGADYEQYF.